This T cell receptor beta chain was obtained from a study of blood T cell repertoires in COVID-19. The CDR3 sequence is 14 residues long. Trimming removed 0 bases from V and 3 bases from J, with 7 bases in between. Germline loops: CDR1 MNHEY, CDR2 SVGEGT. The data were produced by immunoSEQ multiplex PCR, yet TCRdb's version contains in-frame clones alone and is incomplete. The table has about 90,000 clones, around 87% seen once. Sequencing was performed on peripheral blood. This receptor was taken from a human donor in a cohort sampled during active COVID-19. The genes are TRBV6-2 or TRBV6-3 and TRBJ2-3; no definite D call. The CDR3 loop reads CASSYSTETDTQYF. CDR3 in DNA: TGTGCCAGCAGTTACTCGACTGAAACAGATACGCAGTATTTT.